Listed below are T cell receptor beta chains from one sample, sequenced in a study of OX40 agonist ivuxolimab in advanced cancers. The table came from immunoSEQ multiplex PCR; TCRdb's copy has only in-frame clones and leaves some out. The data contain 80,000 or so clones, roughly nine tenths of them singletons. The sample was CD4+ or CD8+ T cells sorted from blood, taken in a trial of the OX40 agonist ivuxolimab. Receptors originate from an adult with an advanced solid tumor such as melanoma, head and neck, liver or kidney cancer. The conserved cysteine and the conserved F or W are not part of the CDR3 here.

V	J	CDR3
TRBV6-1	TRBJ1-3	ASRDSGNTIY
TRBV5-1	TRBJ2-5	ASSPGTSGRAPETQY
TRBV2	TRBJ1-4	ANSYKSPGNEKLF
TRBV14	TRBJ2-1	ASSLKWGNEQF
TRBV28	TRBJ2-3	ASSLGTGMSVNTQY
TRBV28	TRBJ1-5	ASSLPPPGNGTATKYSNQPQH
TRBV23-1	TRBJ2-5	ASWDGGLGLVETQY
TRBV15	TRBJ2-5	ATSRVRGAYQETQY
TRBV6-6	TRBJ2-7	ASSYSTGQMDYEQY
TRBV5-1	TRBJ2-3	ASSLVLAGTTDTQY
TRBV7-3	TRBJ2-7	ASSSQGAHSYEQY
TRBV14	TRBJ1-1	ASSQDRRHSFLNTEAF
TRBV5-1	TRBJ2-7	ASSTGRDRGVRRSPYEQY
TRBV11-1	TRBJ2-3	ASSARDYTDTQY
TRBV6-5	TRBJ2-7	ASSYRNEQY
TRBV21-1	TRBJ2-7	ASPNPLAESYEQY
TRBV28	TRBJ2-7	ASAGQGVHEQY
TRBV19	TRBJ1-4	ASSGGNPEKLF
TRBV5-1	TRBJ1-4	ASSLEVSKNEKLF
TRBV6-6	TRBJ2-2	ASSRVRETGELF
TRBV2	TRBJ2-3	AGGRTDTQY
TRBV18	TRBJ2-4	ASSPQGWNIQY
TRBV28	TRBJ1-1	ASSLSGNTRAF